This is a list of T cell receptor beta chains from one sample in a study of cytomegalovirus exposure and HLA in healthy donors. Sequenced by immunoSEQ multiplex PCR; TCRdb stores in-frame clones only, minus some. The table records around 70,000 clones, roughly four fifths of them present only once. Sequenced sample: PBMCs. These TCRs come from a male donor in good health and CMV-seropositive. Each CDR3 is given with its conserved first and last residue. The order of the fields is D gene, J gene, V gene, clone size, CDR3 protein, CDR3 DNA. A D gene is named only where the DNA matches it firmly. The size entry is marked missing in some rows and otherwise reads once, few, many or a size class.

>.|TRBJ1-4|TRBV19|.
CASSIRQYEKLFF
TGTGCCAGTAGTATCCGACAGTATGAAAAACTGTTTTTT
>.|TRBJ1-4|TRBV7-9|.
CASSYYRTNNEKLFF
TGTGCCAGCAGTTACTATAGGACAAACAATGAAAAACTGTTTTTT
>.|TRBJ1-5|TRBV6-1|.
CASSAQGGGQPQHF
TGTGCCAGCAGTGCACAGGGCGGGGGTCAGCCCCAGCATTTT
>TRBD2|TRBJ2-1|TRBV7-2|.
CASSSSGTSGGAYNEQFF
TGTGCCAGCAGCTCATCCGGGACTAGCGGGGGAGCCTACAATGAGCAGTTCTTC
>.|TRBJ2-5|TRBV29-1|.
CSALAEGRETQYF
TGCAGCGCCTTAGCGGAGGGGCGGGAGACCCAGTACTTC
>.|TRBJ2-7|TRBV2|.
CASRGSGSASYEQYF
TGTGCCAGCAGGGGGAGCGGGTCAGCCTCCTACGAGCAGTACTTC
>TRBD1|TRBJ2-2|TRBV19|.
CASISPGGHTGELFF
TGTGCCAGTATTAGTCCAGGGGGCCACACCGGGGAGCTGTTTTTT
>TRBD1|TRBJ1-4|TRBV10-3|.
CAISESGGGYEKLFF
TGTGCCATCAGTGAGTCAGGGGGCGGATATGAAAAACTGTTTTTT
>.|TRBJ1-1|TRBV28|.
CASSGGRRNTEAFF
TGTGCCAGCAGTGGAGGCAGACGGAACACTGAAGCTTTCTTT
>TRBD1|TRBJ2-1|TRBV25-1|.
CASSGGQGNYNEQFF
TGTGCCAGCAGCGGGGGACAGGGAAACTACAATGAGCAGTTCTTC
>TRBD1|TRBJ1-6|TRBV7-6|.
CASSLSRQGGSPLHF
TGTGCCAGCAGCCTGAGCAGACAGGGGGGCTCACCCCTCCACTTT
>TRBD1|TRBJ2-7|TRBV7-6|.
CASSLEQGPYEQYF
TGTGCCAGCAGCTTGGAACAGGGGCCCTACGAGCAGTACTTC
>TRBD2|TRBJ2-7|TRBV18|.
CASSPTSGTYEQYF
TGTGCCAGCTCCCCGACTAGCGGAACCTACGAGCAGTACTTC
>.|TRBJ2-5|TRBV4-2|few
CASSQGGPETQYF
TGTGCCAGCAGCCAAGGCGGGCCGGAGACCCAGTACTTC
>TRBD2|TRBJ2-3|TRBV5-1|few
CASSLQAGATDTQYF
TGCGCCAGCAGCCTACAAGCGGGAGCCACAGATACGCAGTATTTT
>TRBD2|TRBJ2-1|TRBV7-9|.
CASSTGLAANEQFF
TGTGCCAGCAGCACGGGACTAGCGGCTAACGAGCAGTTCTTC
>TRBD2|TRBJ2-1|TRBV11-2|few
CASSSRLAGRYNEQFF
TGTGCCAGCAGCTCAAGACTAGCGGGACGTTACAATGAGCAGTTCTTC
>.|TRBJ1-2|TRBV9|.
CASSVLGGLSYGYTF
TGTGCCAGCAGCGTACTCGGGGGGCTGTCCTATGGCTACACCTTC
>TRBD1|TRBJ2-5|TRBV5-1|.
CASRRGQGALETQYF
TGCGCCAGCAGAAGAGGACAGGGGGCACTCGAGACCCAGTACTTC
>.|TRBJ2-7|TRBV18|.
CASSPASEPYEQYF
TGTGCCAGCTCACCGGCTAGCGAGCCCTACGAGCAGTACTTC
>TRBD1|TRBJ1-4|TRBV6-1|.
CASRSTGETLLVLFF
TGTGCCAGCAGGTCGACAGGGGAAACTCTTTTAGTGCTGTTTTTT
>.|TRBJ2-1|TRBV7-2|.
CASSLFGDINEQFF
TGTGCCAGCAGCTTATTCGGGGATATCAATGAGCAGTTCTTC
>.|TRBJ2-4|TRBV27|.
CASSLSPVGAAKNIQYF
TGTGCCAGCAGTTTATCGCCGGTAGGAGCGGCCAAAAACATTCAGTACTTC
>TRBD1|TRBJ1-4|TRBV4-2|.
CASSQAGQRSTNEKLFF
TGTGCCAGCAGCCAAGCGGGACAGAGATCTACTAATGAAAAACTGTTTTTT
>.|TRBJ2-1|TRBV7-2|.
CASNPFTALDEQFF
TGTGCCAGCAACCCCTTTACAGCCCTCGATGAGCAGTTCTTC
>TRBD1|TRBJ1-6|TRBV18|.
CASSPSDREYWPLHF
TGTGCCAGCTCACCCTCGGACAGGGAGTATTGGCCCCTCCACTTT
>.|TRBJ1-4|TRBV30|.
CAFSPGASVTNEKLFF
TGTGCCTTTTCCCCAGGGGCGAGTGTAACTAATGAAAAACTGTTTTTT
>.|TRBJ1-5|TRBV5-5|few
CASSFLVRSNQPQHF
TGTGCCAGCAGCTTTTTAGTACGTAGCAATCAGCCCCAGCATTTT
>.|TRBJ2-1|TRBV19|.
CASSIGRESQFF
TGTGCCAGTAGTATAGGTCGCGAGTCCCAGTTCTTC
>TRBD1|TRBJ1-4|TRBV9|.
CASSEGQGRNEKLFF
TGTGCCAGCAGCGAGGGACAGGGCCGGAATGAAAAACTGTTTTTT
>TRBD1|TRBJ2-7|TRBV27|.
CASSYDRGYEQYF
TGTGCCAGCAGTTACGACAGGGGCTACGAGCAGTACTTC
>.|TRBJ1-2|TRBV5-4|.
CASSMAGQPYYGYTF
TGTGCCAGCAGCATGGCCGGACAGCCCTATTATGGCTACACCTTC
>.|TRBJ1-3|TRBV6-5|few
CASIRGPGSGNTIYF
TGTGCCAGCATCCGCGGCCCGGGCTCTGGAAACACCATATATTTT
>TRBD1|TRBJ2-5|TRBV27|.
CASSLGPSGQAQYF
TGTGCCAGCAGTTTAGGCCCCTCAGGACAGGCCCAGTACTTC
>.|TRBJ1-1|TRBV4-3|.
CASSPLRMMNTEAFF
TGCGCCAGCAGCCCGCTCAGGATGATGAACACTGAAGCTTTCTTT
>TRBD2|TRBJ2-7|TRBV19|.
CASMVSGGAVHEQYF
TGTGCCAGTATGGTAAGCGGGGGGGCTGTCCACGAGCAGTACTTC
>TRBD2|TRBJ2-7|TRBV6-1|.
CASSEGLAGGNEQYF
TGTGCCAGCAGTGAGGGTTTGGCGGGGGGAAACGAGCAGTACTTC